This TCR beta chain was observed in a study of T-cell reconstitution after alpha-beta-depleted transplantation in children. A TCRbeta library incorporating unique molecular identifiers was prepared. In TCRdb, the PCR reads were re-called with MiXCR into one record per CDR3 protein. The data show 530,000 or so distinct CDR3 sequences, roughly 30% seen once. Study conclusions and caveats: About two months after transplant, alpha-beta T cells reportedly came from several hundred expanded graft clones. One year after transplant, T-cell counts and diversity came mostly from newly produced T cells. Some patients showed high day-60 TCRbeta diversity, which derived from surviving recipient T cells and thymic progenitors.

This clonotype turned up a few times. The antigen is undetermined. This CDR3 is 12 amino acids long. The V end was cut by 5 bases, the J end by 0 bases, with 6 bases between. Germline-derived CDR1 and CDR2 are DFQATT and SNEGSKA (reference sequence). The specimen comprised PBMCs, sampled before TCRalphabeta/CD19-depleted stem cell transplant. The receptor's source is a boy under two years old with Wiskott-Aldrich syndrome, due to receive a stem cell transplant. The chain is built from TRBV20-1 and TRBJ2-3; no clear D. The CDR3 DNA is TGCAGTGCTTTTGACAGCACAGATACGCAGTATTTT. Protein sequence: CSAFDSTDTQYF.